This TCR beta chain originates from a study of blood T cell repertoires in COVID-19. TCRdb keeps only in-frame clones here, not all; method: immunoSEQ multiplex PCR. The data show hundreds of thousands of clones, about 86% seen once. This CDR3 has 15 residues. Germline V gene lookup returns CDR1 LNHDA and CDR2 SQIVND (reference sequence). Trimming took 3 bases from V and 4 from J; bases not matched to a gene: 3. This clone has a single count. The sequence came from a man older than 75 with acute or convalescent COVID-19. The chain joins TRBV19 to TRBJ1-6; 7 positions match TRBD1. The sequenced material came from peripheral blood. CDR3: CASSMTGPYNSPLHF. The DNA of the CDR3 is TGTGCCAGTAGTATGACAGGGCCGTATAATTCACCCCTCCACTTT.